What follows are 2 T cell receptor beta chains derived from one specimen sequenced in a study of T cells of healthy individuals. TCRdb itself ran the 5' RACE reads through MiXCR, one entry per CDR3 protein. The table has 40,000 to 45,000 distinct CDR3 sequences, 4.5% seen once. The receptors originated from a human donor in good health.

The J gene is TRBJ1-1, the V gene TRBV19, with D unclear. The CDR3 spans 13 residues. Per germline, CDR1 LNHDA and CDR2 SQIVND (reference sequence). V lost 8 bases and J lost 1, with 11 bases in between. CDR3 in DNA: TGTGCCAGTGGAGGACGGACGAACACTGAAGCTTTCTTT. This gives the protein CASGGRTNTEAFF.

This clonotype was detected a few times. The chain uses TRBV10-3 and TRBJ2-7; either TRBD1 or TRBD2 may fit D (6 bases each). The V gene lost 9 bases and the J gene lost 4 bases, with 25 bases spanning the gap. The CDR3 contains 16 residues. Germline CDR1 ENHRY, CDR2 SYGVKD. Written as DNA, the CDR3 is TGTGCCATTCGGGGTAACGGGGGCCCTCGGGGGTACGAGCAGTACTTC. Protein product: CAIRGNGGPRGYEQYF.